This T cell receptor beta chain was recorded in a study of T-cell memory formation after mild COVID-19. Each CDR3 protein is one row after TCRdb ran MiXCR on the 5' RACE reads. The profile covers under 550,000 distinct CDR3 sequences, with 15% to 20% appearing a single time and more than 9% taken by the ten largest. V lost 3 bases, J lost 8 bases, and 11 bases lay in between. This CDR3 comprises 13 residues. Germline CDR1 and CDR2: KGHSH and LQKENI. This clonotype was sampled from an adult woman who had mild COVID-19 (a few samples of this study predate the infection). Cell type and time point are not known. The chain uses TRBV18 and TRBJ2-1; D gene ambiguous. The sample consisted of PBMCs or a T cell subset sorted from them (not recorded which). The CDR3 is CASSPPAVDEQFF. As DNA, the CDR3 is TGTGCCAGCTCACCGCCCGCCGTCGATGAGCAGTTCTTC.